The clone carrying this T cell receptor beta chain was seen more than once but under ten times. No antigen is known for it. This record belongs to a study of T-cell reconstitution after alpha-beta-depleted transplantation in children. Unique molecular identifiers were incorporated during preparation of the TCRbeta library. TCRdb ran MiXCR on the PCR reads and lists one entry per CDR3 protein. The sample includes approximately 650,000 distinct CDR3 sequences, around 13% of them seen just once. Trimming took 6 bases from V and 0 from J; bases not matched to a gene: 8. The CDR3 contains 17 residues. Study-wide results and limits: Fresh T-cell production supplied most of the T-cell counts and diversity seen one year after transplant. Surviving recipient T cells and intrathymic progenitors accounted for some patients' high TCRbeta diversity at day 60. Roughly two months post-transplant, alpha-beta T cells reportedly originated from several hundred graft clones that had expanded.

The input for sequencing was PBMCs, taken before TCRalphabeta/CD19-depleted stem cell transplant. The chain has TRBV12-3 or TRBV12-4 and TRBJ2-3, with 11 nucleotides matching TRBD2. The receptor comes from a girl aged 2 to 10 with congenital amegakaryocytic thrombocytopenia, due to receive a stem cell transplant. The CDR3 loop reads CASSRKLAGASTDTQYF. The CDR3 nucleotides read TGTGCCAGCAGCCGGAAACTAGCGGGAGCTAGCACAGATACGCAGTATTTT.